The present T cell receptor (beta chain) was sequenced within a study of blood T cell repertoires in COVID-19 (dated by TCRdb to the early 2020s). General notes on the study: Collaborator samples came from the United States, Italy and Spain and covered acute and convalescent phases of COVID-19. Samples were obtained from the ongoing ImmuneRACE study (first 160 participants) and from over a thousand subjects provided by 6 global collaborators. HLA class I and class II types, where available, came from metadata supplied by the sample provider rather than from assay-based typing. Subjects who had been exposed to COVID-19, were actively infected with it, or had recovered from it provided the deeply sampled blood TCRbeta repertoires that made up the dataset. The repertoires were released in a freely available public database intended as a resource for research on the immune response to SARS-CoV-2. A de-identified subject ID, COVID-19 status, age in years and sex were almost always included in the sample metadata. The prospective study material was composed of cDNA or gDNA derived from T cells, B-cell-depleted T cells, or PBMCs. What the work shows at the level of the full study, not this receptor alone: Clinical and demographic metadata were provided uncurated, with the amount varying by source and participant.

The CDR3 covers 15 residues, taking in both the cysteine and the phenylalanine. CDR3 DNA only is kept here, 45 bases in frame from base 1. The germline V gene provides CDR1 MNHEY and CDR2 SVGAGI. The trim is 2 bases for V and 1 base for J, with a gap of 11 bases between the germline ends. The immunoSEQ Assay, a bias-controlled multiplex PCR, was used to amplify TCRbeta CDR3 regions from genomic DNA. In the source study's methods: The number of nucleated cells in each sample was estimated by amplification of reference gene primers within the assay. To quantify the absolute abundance of each unique TCRbeta CDR3 rearrangement, sequence reads were collapsed and filtered. For each sample, productive Simpson clonality was calculated as the square root of Simpson's diversity index across productive rearrangements. Held by TCRdb, this immuneACCESS table contains in-frame sequences only and omits some clones. Under half of the omission traces to an unresolved V gene where checked; the cause of the rest is unknown. V, J and clone size are those of that table, while D and trimming were read from the DNA. For this sample the table gives 30,000 to 40,000 clones, of which just under 85% were detected only once. 4.8% of the sample comes from the top ten.

Concerning this clone: What this receptor recognizes is not known. No much larger clonotype is one base removed from it; base qualities were not supplied.

The collaborating institutions used their own protocols to collect whole blood in K2EDTA tubes. For TCRbeta analysis, collaborator samples were shipped as frozen whole blood, as isolated PBMCs, or as DNA extracted from either sample type. The source of this sequence is a man in his fifties or sixties with active COVID-19. Recombination joined TRBV6-5 with TRBJ1-1; a tentative D match to TRBD1 spans 5 bases. The sample consisted of peripheral blood. The CDR3 protein: CASSYTGSTNTEAFF. The DNA is TGTGCCAGCAGTTACACAGGTTCTACGAACACTGAAGCTTTCTTT.